Listed here are 10 T cell receptor beta chains from one sample, sequenced in a study of cytomegalovirus exposure and HLA in healthy donors. A multiplex PCR was run with 60 Vbeta primers and 13 Jbeta primers. Profiling relied on immunoSEQ multiplex PCR, and the TCRdb table lists in-frame clones only, not all of them. The data contain 75,000 to 95,000 clones, less than 85% of them seen just once; the ten biggest clones take up over 10%. The sample taken for sequencing was PBMCs. These receptors all stem from a human donor in good health.

This clone was seen a handful of times. This chain joins TRBV9 and TRBJ1-3; D ambiguous. V was clipped by 0 bases and J by 0 bases, with 10 bases between them. CDR3 length: 16 amino acids. Germline assignment: CDR1 SGDLS and CDR2 YYNGEE. CDR3 coding DNA: TGTGCCAGCAGCGTAGGTGTGGAGTCCTCTGGAAACACCATATATTTT. Its protein is CASSVGVESSGNTIYF.

The rearrangement joins TRBV6-1 to TRBJ1-6; no firm D call. The germline V gene encodes CDR1 MNHNS and CDR2 SASEGT. Trimming left V 11 bases short and J 3 bases short, with 17 bases between. The CDR3 covers 15 residues. This CDR3 reads CAAEDNNLYNSPLHF. The CDR3 DNA is TGTGCCGCTGAAGACAATAACCTCTATAATTCACCCCTCCACTTT.

This rearrangement joins TRBV7-2 to TRBJ2-3; 10 positions agree with TRBD2. CDR1 SGHTA and CDR2 FQGNSA come from the germline V gene. Trimming at V came to 4 bases and at J to 1 base, leaving 8 bases not matched to a gene. This CDR3 contains 17 residues. CDR3 bases: TGTGCCAGCAGCTCCCGATTAGCGGGGGGCCGCACAGATACGCAGTATTTT. Amino acids: CASSSRLAGGRTDTQYF.

For the CDR3, the DNA is TGTGCCAGCAGCCTCCAGGGGACAGATACGCAGTATTTT. Its protein product is CASSLQGTDTQYF. This chain connects TRBV7-2 to TRBJ2-3; a weak D match, TRBD1 (6 bases). V was cut by 5 bases and J by 3 bases, with 9 bases left in between. Looked up from germline, CDR1 is SGHTA and CDR2 is FQGNSA. The CDR3 has 13 amino acids.

This rearrangement joins TRBV19 to TRBJ2-7; no firm D call. The V gene's germline CDR1 is LNHDA and CDR2 SQIVND (reference sequence). The CDR3 runs 15 residues. V lost 5 bases and J lost 7, with 21 bases in between. The CDR3: CASSVNSAQVDEQYF. The DNA of the CDR3 is TGTGCCAGTAGTGTTAACAGTGCGCAAGTTGATGAGCAGTACTTC.

The V call is TRBV5-1, the J call TRBJ2-1, with TRBD2 identical over 7 bases. Germline V lookup: CDR1 SGHRS, CDR2 YFSETQ. This CDR3 has 16 residues. The V and J ends lost 1 base and 0 bases, in that order; junction bases with no gene match: 4. The CDR3 nucleotides read TGCGCCAGCAGCTTGTACGGCGGGAGCTCCTACAATGAGCAGTTCTTC. It specifies CASSLYGGSSYNEQFF.

This chain links TRBV9 with TRBJ1-2; TRBD1 might be the D (6 bases). Germline V gene sequence: CDR1 SGDLS, CDR2 YYNGEE. The ends were cut back, 3 bases at V and 7 bases at J, with 19 bases in the middle. The CDR3 sequence is 15 residues long. CDR3 bases: TGTGCCAGCAGCGATCGGACAGTCGCCACCGGTGGCTACACCTTC. Translated: CASSDRTVATGGYTF.

The chain joins TRBV10-3 to TRBJ2-7, with 11 bases aligning to TRBD2. Per the germline V gene, CDR1 is ENHRY and CDR2 is SYGVKD. V gave up 0 bases and J gave up 0 bases; unmatched junction bases: 4. CDR3 length: 17 residues. The DNA of the CDR3 is TGTGCCATCAGTGAGTCACTAGCGGGGGCCCACTCCTACGAGCAGTACTTC. Protein: CAISESLAGAHSYEQYF.

This clone was seen a few times. The V gene is TRBV6-1, the J gene TRBJ1-3; tentative D call: TRBD1 (5 bases). The ends were cut back, 8 bases at V and 1 base at J, with 9 bases in the middle. The CDR3 is 13 residues long. Looked up from germline, CDR1 is MNHNS and CDR2 is SASEGT. The CDR3 loop is CASHQGSGNTIYF. In DNA, the CDR3 is TGTGCCAGCCACCAGGGATCTGGAAACACCATATATTTT.

This clone showed up just once. The chain carries TRBV13 and TRBJ2-2; 11 bases agree with TRBD2. The ends lost 10 bases at V and 6 bases at J; junction bases unmatched: 4. CDR1 and CDR2 (germline): PRHDT, FYEKMQ (reference sequence). This CDR3 has 13 amino acids. CDR3 loop: CAISTSGAGELFF. CDR3 DNA: TGTGCCATCTCGACTAGCGGGGCCGGGGAGCTGTTTTTT.